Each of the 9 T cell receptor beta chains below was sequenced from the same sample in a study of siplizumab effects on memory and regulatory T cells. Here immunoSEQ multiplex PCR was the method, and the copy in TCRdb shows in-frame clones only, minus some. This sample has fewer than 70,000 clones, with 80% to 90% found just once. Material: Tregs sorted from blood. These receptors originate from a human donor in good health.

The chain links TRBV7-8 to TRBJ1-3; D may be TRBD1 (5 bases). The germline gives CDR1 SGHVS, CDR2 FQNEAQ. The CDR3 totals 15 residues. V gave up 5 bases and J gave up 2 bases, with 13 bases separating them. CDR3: CASSPTGPPGNTIYF. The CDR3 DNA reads TGTGCCAGCAGCCCTACGGGACCCCCTGGAAACACCATATATTTT.

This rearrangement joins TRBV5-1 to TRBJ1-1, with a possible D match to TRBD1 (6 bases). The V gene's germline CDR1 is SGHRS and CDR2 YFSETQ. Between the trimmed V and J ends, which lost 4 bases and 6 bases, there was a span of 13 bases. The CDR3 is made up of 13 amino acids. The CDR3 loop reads CASSEGTGPEAFF. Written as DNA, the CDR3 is TGCGCCAGCAGCGAAGGAACAGGGCCTGAAGCTTTCTTT.

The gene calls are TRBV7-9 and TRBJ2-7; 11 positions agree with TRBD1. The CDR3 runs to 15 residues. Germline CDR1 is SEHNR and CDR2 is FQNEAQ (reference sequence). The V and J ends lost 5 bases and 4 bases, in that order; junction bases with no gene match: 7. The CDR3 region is CASSNRDRGKYEQYF. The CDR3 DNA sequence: TGTGCCAGCAGCAACCGGGACAGGGGGAAGTACGAGCAGTACTTC. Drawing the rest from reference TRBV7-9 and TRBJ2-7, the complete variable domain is DTGVSQNPRHKITKRGQNVTFRCDPISEHNRLYWYRQTLGQGPEFLTYFQNEAQLEKSRLLSDRFSAERPKGSFSTLEIQRTEQGDSAMYLCASSNRDRGKYEQYFGPGTRLTVT.

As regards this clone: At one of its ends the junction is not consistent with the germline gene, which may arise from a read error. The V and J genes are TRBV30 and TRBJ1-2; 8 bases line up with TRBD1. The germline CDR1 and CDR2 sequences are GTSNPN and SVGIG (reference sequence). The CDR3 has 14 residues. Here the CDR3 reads CAWSGRTGSYGYTF. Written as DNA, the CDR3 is TGTGCCTGGAGTGGTCGGACAGGGAGTTATGGTTACACCTTC.

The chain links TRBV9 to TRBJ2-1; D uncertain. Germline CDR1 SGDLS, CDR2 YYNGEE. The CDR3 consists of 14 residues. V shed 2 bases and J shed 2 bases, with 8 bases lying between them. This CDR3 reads CASSVGVTYNEQFF. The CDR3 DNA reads TGTGCCAGCAGCGTCGGAGTAACCTACAATGAGCAGTTCTTC.

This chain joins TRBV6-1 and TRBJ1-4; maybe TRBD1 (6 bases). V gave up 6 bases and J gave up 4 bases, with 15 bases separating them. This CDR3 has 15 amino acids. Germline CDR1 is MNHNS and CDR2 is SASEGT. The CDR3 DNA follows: TGTGCCAGCAGGGACCTGGGGACATATAATGAAAAACTGTTTTTT. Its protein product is CASRDLGTYNEKLFF.

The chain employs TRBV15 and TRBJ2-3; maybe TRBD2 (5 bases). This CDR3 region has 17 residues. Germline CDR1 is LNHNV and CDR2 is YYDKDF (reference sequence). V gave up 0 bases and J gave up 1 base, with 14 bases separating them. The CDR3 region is CATSRDPVGSGTDTQYF. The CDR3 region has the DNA TGTGCCACCAGCAGAGATCCGGTAGGGAGTGGCACAGATACGCAGTATTTT.

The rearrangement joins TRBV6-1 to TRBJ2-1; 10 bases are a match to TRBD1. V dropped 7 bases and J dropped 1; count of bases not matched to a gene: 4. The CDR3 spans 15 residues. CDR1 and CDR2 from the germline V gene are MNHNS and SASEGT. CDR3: CASKTGGYSYNEQFF. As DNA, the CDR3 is TGTGCCAGCAAGACAGGGGGCTATTCCTACAATGAGCAGTTCTTC.

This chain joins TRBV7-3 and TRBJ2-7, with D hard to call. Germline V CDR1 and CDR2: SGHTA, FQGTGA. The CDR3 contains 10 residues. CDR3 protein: CASSHGPPWV. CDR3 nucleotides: TGTGCCAGCAGCCACGGACCGCCTTGGGTC.